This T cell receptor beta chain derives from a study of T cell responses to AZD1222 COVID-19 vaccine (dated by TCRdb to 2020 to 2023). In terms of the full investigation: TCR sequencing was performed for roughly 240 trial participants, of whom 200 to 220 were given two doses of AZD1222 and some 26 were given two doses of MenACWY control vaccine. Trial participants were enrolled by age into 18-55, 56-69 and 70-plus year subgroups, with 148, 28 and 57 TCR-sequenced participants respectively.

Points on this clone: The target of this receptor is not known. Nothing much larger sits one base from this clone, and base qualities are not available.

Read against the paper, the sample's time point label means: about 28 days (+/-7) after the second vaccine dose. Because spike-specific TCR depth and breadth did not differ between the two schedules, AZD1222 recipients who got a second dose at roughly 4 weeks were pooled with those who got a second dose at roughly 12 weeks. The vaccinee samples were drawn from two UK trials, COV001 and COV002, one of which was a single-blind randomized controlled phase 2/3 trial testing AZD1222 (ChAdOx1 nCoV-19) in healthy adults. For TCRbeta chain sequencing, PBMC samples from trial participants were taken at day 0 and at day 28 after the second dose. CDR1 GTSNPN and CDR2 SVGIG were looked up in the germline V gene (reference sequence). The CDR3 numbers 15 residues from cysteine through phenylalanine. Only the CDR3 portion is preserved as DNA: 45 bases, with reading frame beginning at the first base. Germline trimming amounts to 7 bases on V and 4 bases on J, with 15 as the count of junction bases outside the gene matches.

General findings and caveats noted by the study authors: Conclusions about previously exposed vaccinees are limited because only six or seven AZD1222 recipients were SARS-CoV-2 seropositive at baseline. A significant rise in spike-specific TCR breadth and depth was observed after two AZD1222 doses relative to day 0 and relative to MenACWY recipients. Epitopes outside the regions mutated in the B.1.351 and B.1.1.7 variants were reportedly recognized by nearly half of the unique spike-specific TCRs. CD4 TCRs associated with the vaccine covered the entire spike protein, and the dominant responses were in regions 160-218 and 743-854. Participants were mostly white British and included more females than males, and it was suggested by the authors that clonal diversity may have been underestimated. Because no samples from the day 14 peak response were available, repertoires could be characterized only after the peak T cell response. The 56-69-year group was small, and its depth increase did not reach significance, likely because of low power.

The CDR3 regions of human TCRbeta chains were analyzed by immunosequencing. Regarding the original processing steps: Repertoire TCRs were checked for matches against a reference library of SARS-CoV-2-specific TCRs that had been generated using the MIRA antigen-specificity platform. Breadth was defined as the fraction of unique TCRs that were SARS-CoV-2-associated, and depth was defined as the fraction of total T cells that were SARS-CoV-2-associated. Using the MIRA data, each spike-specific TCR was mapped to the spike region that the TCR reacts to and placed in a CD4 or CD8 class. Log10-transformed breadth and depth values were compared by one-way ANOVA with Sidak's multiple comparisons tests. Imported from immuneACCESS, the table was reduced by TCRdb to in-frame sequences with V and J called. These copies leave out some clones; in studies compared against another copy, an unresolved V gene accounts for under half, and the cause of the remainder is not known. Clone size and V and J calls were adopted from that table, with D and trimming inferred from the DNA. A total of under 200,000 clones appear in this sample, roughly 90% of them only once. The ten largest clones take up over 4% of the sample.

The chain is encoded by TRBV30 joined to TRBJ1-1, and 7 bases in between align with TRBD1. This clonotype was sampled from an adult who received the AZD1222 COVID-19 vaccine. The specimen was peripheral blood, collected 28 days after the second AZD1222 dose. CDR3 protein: CALQGRGRLGTEAFF. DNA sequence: TGTGCCTTACAGGGGAGGGGTCGGTTGGGCACTGAAGCTTTCTTT.